This TCR beta chain stems from a study of shared clonotypes between healthy human individuals. Broader study findings: Between a handful of donors, naive CD4 clonotypes were shared at a level of roughly 5.5%. Clonotypes shared by all four donors outscored non-shared clonotypes in generation probability.

TCRdb keeps only in-frame clones here, not all; method: immunoSEQ multiplex PCR. The sample carries roughly 2.2 million clones, just over 90% recorded once. Germline CDR1 and CDR2: SQVTM and ANQGSEA. V lost 4 bases, J lost 9 bases, and 9 bases lay in between. The CDR3 length is 10 residues. Donors were healthy HIV-negative adults without recently reported acute infections or vaccinations. The study separated CD4+ cells into CD45RA+ naive and CD45RA-negative memory subsets. As regards this clone: The antigen is not known.

The sample consisted of naive CD4+ T cells from PBMCs. Sample subset: CD45RA+ positively selected. The origin of this receptor is a man in his late teens or twenties in good health. Some clones in this sample may be carry-over from other donors' samples. V gene TRBV29-1 combines with J gene TRBJ1-1; D is uncertain. The CDR3 DNA is TGCAGCGTTGTAAGGTCTCAAGCTTTCTTT. Translating it yields CSVVRSQAFF.